This TCR beta chain was captured by sequencing in a study of shared clonotypes between healthy human individuals. Regarding the study as a whole: Among the subsets, naive ones generally showed larger estimated richness than memory ones.

Trimming took off 4 bases at V and 4 bases at J, with 10 bases between the two ends. Germline V gene lookup returns CDR1 MNHNY and CDR2 SVGAGI (reference sequence). The CDR3 is 13 residues long. Positively selected for CCR7, the CD45RO-negative cells used as naive CD8 cells excluded terminally differentiated effector memory CD45RA+ cells. This clone has just one count. Its antigen remains unknown. The repertoire was sequenced with immunoSEQ multiplex PCR; TCRdb's copy has only in-frame clones and lacks some. The repertoire holds 550,000 to 650,000 clones, with approximately 96% as singletons. Sample: naive CD8+ T cells sorted from blood. The receptor was derived from a young woman in good health. The rearrangement uses TRBV6-6 and TRBJ1-2; D is possibly TRBD1 (5 bases). CDR3 DNA sequence: TGTGCCAGCAGTTTGAGGCAGGGCTATGGCTACACCTTC. This codes for CASSLRQGYGYTF.